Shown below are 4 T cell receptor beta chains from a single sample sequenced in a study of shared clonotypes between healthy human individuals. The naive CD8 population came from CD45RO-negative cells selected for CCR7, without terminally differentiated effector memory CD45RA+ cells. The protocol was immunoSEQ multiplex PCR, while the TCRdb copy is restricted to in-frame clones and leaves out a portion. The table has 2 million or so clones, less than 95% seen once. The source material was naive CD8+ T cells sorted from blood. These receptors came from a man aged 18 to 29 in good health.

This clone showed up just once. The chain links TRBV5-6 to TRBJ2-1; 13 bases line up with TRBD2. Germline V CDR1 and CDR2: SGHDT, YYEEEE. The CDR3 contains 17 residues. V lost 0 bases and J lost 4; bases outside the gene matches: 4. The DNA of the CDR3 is TGTGCCAGCAGCTTGGGGACTAGCGGGAGAACATACAATGAGCAGTTCTTC. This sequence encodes CASSLGTSGRTYNEQFF. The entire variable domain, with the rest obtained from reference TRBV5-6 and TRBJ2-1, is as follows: DAGVTQSPTHLIKTRGQQVTLRCSPKSGHDTVSWYQQALGQGPQFIFQYYEEEERQRGNFPDRFSGHQFPNYSSELNVNALLLGDSALYLCASSLGTSGRTYNEQFFGPGTRLTVL.

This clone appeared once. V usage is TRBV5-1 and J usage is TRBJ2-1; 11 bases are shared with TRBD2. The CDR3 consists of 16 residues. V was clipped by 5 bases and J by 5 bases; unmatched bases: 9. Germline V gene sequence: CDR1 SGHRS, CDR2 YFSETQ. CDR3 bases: TGCGCCAGCAGGGGATTTGTGGGACTAGCGGACAATGAGCAGTTCTTC. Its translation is CASRGFVGLADNEQFF.

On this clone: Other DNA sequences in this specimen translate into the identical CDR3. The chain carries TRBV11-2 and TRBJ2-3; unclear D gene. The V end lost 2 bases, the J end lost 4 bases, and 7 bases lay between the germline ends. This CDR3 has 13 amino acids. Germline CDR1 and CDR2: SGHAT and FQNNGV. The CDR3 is CASSLRRADTQYF. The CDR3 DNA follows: TGTGCCAGCAGCTTAAGAAGGGCAGATACGCAGTATTTT.

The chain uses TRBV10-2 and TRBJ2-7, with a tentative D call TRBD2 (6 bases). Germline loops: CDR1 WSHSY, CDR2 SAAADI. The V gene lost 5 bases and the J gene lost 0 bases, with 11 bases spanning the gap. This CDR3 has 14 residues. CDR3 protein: CASSSGLSSYEQYF. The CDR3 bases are TGCGCCAGCAGTAGCGGGCTCAGCTCCTACGAGCAGTACTTC.